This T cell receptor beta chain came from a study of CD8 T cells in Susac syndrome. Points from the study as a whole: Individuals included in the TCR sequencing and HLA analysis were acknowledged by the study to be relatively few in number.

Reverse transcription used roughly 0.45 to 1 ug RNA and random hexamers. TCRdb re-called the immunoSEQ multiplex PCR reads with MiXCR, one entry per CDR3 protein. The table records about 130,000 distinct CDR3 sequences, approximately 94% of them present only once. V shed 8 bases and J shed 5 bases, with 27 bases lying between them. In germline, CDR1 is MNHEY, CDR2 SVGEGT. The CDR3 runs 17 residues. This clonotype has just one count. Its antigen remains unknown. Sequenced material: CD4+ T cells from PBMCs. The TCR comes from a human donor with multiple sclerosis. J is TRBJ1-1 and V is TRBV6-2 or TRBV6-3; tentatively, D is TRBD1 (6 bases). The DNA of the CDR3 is TGTGCCAGCCTTCTCGGATGGGACCGGAAAAGGGGGACTGAAGCTTTCTTT. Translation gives CASLLGWDRKRGTEAFF.